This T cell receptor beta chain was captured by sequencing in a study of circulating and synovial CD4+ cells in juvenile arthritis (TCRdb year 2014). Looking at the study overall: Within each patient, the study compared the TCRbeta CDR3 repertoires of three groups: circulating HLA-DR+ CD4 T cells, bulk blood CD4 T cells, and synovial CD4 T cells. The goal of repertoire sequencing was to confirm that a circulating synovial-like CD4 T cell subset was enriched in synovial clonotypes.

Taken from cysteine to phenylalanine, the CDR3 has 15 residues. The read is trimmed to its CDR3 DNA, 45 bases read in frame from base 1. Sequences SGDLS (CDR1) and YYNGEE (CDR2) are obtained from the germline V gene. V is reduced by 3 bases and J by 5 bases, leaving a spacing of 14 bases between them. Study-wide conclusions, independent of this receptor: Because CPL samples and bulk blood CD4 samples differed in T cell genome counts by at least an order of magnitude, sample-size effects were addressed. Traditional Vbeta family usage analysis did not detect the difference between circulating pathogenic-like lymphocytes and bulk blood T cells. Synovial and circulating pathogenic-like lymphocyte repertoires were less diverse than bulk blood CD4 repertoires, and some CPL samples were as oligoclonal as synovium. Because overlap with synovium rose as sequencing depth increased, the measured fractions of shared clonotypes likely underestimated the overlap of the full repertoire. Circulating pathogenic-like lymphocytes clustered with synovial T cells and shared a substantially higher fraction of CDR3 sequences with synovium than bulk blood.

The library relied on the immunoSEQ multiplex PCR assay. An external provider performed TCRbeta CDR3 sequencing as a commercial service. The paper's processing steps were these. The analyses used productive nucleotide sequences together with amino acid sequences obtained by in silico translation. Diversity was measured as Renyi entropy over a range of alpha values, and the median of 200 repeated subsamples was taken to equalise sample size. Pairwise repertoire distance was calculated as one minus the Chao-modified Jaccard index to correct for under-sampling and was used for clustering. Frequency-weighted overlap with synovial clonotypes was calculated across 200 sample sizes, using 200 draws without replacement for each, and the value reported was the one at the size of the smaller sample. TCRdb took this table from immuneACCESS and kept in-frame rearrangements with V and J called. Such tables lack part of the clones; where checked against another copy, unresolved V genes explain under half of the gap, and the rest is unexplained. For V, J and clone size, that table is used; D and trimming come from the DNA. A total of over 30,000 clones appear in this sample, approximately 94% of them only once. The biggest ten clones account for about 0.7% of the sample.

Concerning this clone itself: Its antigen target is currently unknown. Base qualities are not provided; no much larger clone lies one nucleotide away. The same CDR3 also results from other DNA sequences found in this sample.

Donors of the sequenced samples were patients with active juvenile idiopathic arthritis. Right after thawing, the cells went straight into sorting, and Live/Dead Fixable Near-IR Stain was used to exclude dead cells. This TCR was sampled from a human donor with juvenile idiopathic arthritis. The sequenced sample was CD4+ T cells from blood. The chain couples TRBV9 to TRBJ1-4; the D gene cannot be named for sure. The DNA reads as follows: TGTGCCAGCAGCGCTCTGGCCCAGTCCAATGAAAAACTGTTTTTT. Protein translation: CASSALAQSNEKLFF.